This TCR beta chain was documented in a study of cytomegalovirus exposure and HLA in healthy donors. Study-level background: Both the roughly 120 validation repertoires and the roughly 700 first-cohort repertoires used the same platform, as reported by a later analysis.

Findings and caveats of the study: Rarity marked most TCR sequences, yet some public TCRs occurred in many donors. According to the study, roughly 160 TCR beta chains were cytomegalovirus-associated.

The repertoire was sequenced with immunoSEQ multiplex PCR; TCRdb's copy has only in-frame clones and lacks some. The sample records about 150,000 clones, about 86% being singletons. Regarding this clone: Antigen unknown.

This CDR3 contains 15 residues. The ends lost 5 bases at V and 3 bases at J; junction bases unmatched: 8. The germline CDR1 and CDR2 sequences are LNHDA and SQIVND (reference sequence). Input material: PBMCs. The TCR was taken from a man aged 18 to 29 in good health and CMV-seropositive. V usage is TRBV19 and J usage is TRBJ2-7; TRBD1 matches at 9 bases. The CDR3 DNA reads TGTGCCAGTAGTGCCTCGACAGGGGGAGGCTACGAGCAGTACTTC. Its translation: CASSASTGGGYEQYF.